The clone carrying this TCR beta chain was seen more than once but under ten times. This specimen comes from a study of shared clonotypes between healthy human individuals. The wider study: The donors, a couple of women and three men, were aged 18 to 49.

Unsorted material relied on about 90 million PBMCs as the source of genomic DNA. CDR1 and CDR2 (germline): SGHAT, FQNNGV. Trimming at V came to 4 bases and at J to 6 bases, leaving 10 bases not matched to a gene. The CDR3 is 15 residues long. Deep level was the assay's run setting. Unsorted PBMC DNA underwent sequencing on ten immunoSEQ deep assay plates. Sequencing used immunoSEQ multiplex PCR; TCRdb keeps in-frame clones, though not all of them. The sample lists hundreds of thousands of clones, 70% to 80% occurring once. The sample taken for sequencing was PBMCs. The receptor was isolated from a woman in her forties in good health. Some clones in this sample may be carry-over from other donors' samples. The genes are TRBV11-2 and TRBJ2-7; 9 bases are shared with TRBD1. As DNA, the CDR3 is TGTGCCAGCAGCTCAAGGACAGGGGAGCTGACCGAGCAGTACTTC. It encodes CASSSRTGELTEQYF.